This T cell receptor beta chain was found in a study of cytotoxic CD8 clonotypes in ibrutinib-treated CLL. The wider study: The patient breakdown showed more than nine relapsed/refractory and around 16 treatment-naive cases, with 17 IGHV unmutated.

As concerns this clone: Antigen specificity is unknown.

Regarding the study as a whole: Patients showed higher baseline clonality than age-matched healthy donors, and it tracked circulating CD8+ T-cell counts.

This CDR3 is built from 14 residues. Per the germline V gene, CDR1 is LNHDA and CDR2 is SQIVND (reference sequence). V was clipped by 3 bases and J by 4 bases, with 10 bases between them. Investigators sought sequencing depths of between 1 in 200,000 and 1 in 1 million T cells. Measured with immunoSEQ multiplex PCR; TCRdb has only the in-frame clones, and not every one. This sample has 140,000 to 150,000 clones, with roughly 76% found just once. V usage is TRBV19 and J usage is TRBJ2-1, with D unclear. This receptor was obtained from a human donor with chronic lymphocytic leukemia. The sample here was PBMCs, taken after 24 months of ibrutinib treatment. In DNA form, the CDR3 reads TGTGCCAGTAGTATTGGTAGCCCTTACAATGAGCAGTTCTTC. Encoded protein: CASSIGSPYNEQFF.